These 23 T cell receptor beta chains share one sample of origin, sequenced in a study of blood T cell repertoires in COVID-19. Assay used: immunoSEQ multiplex PCR; TCRdb lists only in-frame clones, some missing. The repertoire has roughly 120,000 clones, roughly four fifths of them found once; the top ten carry roughly 2.6%. The sequenced sample consisted of peripheral blood. The receptor set was obtained from a man between 50 and 59 years old with acute or convalescent COVID-19.

The rearrangement uses TRBV7-6 and TRBJ2-7, with D perhaps TRBD1 (5 bases). Trimming took off 1 base at V and 5 bases at J, with 6 bases between the two ends. Per the germline V gene, CDR1 is SGHVS and CDR2 is FNYEAQ. This CDR3 contains 12 residues. CDR3 DNA: TGTGCCAGCAGCTTAGGCAGGGACGAGCAGTACTTC. Protein product: CASSLGRDEQYF. Using reference TRBV7-6 and TRBJ2-7 for the parts outside the CDR3, the full variable domain is GAGVSQSPRYKVTKRGQDVALRCDPISGHVSLYWYRQALGQGPEFLTYFNYEAQQDKSGLPNDRFSAERPEGSISTLTIQRTEQRDSAMYRCASSLGRDEQYFGPGTRLTVT.

This chain uses TRBV5-1 with TRBJ1-1; 9 bases align to TRBD1. The V gene's germline CDR1 is SGHRS and CDR2 YFSETQ. The CDR3 is 13 amino acids. V lost 5 bases, J lost 4 bases, and 3 bases stayed unmatched. Written as DNA, the CDR3 is TGCGCCAGCAGGGGACAGGGAGCCACTGAAGCTTTCTTT. As protein: CASRGQGATEAFF.

This clone was counted a single time. The V call is TRBV5-6, the J call TRBJ2-5; no clear D gene. CDR1 is SGHDT and CDR2 is YYEEEE in the germline V gene. V lost 2 bases and J lost 5, with 10 bases in between. This CDR3 has 13 amino acids. CDR3: CASSFGAVETQYF. In DNA form, the CDR3 reads TGTGCCAGCAGCTTTGGCGCGGTGGAGACCCAGTACTTC.

V gene TRBV6-5 combines with J gene TRBJ1-2; D remains unclear. V lost 8 bases, J lost 4 bases, and 8 bases lay in between. Germline CDR1 is MNHEY and CDR2 is SVGAGI. This CDR3 spans 11 amino acids. CDR3 DNA: TGTGCCAGCGGGGAGGCCTATGGCTACACCTTC. It codes for CASGEAYGYTF.

The V call is TRBV11-1, the J call TRBJ1-4; TRBD1 might be the D (6 bases). The germline gives CDR1 SGHAT, CDR2 FQDESV (reference sequence). The V end was cut by 3 bases, the J end by 8 bases, with 10 bases between. This CDR3 is 13 amino acids long. The CDR3 DNA follows: TGTGCCAGCAGCTTGGGGACAACGGAAAAACTGTTTTTT. Translation gives CASSLGTTEKLFF.

This CDR3 is CASSQAGQGNQPQHF. The CDR3 DNA follows: TGTGCCAGCAGCCAAGCTGGACAGGGTAATCAGCCCCAGCATTTT. The J gene is TRBJ1-5, the V gene TRBV3-1 (or the pseudogene TRBV3-2), with 8 bases that match TRBD1. CDR3 length: 15 amino acids. Germline-derived CDR1 and CDR2 are LGHDT and YNNKEL (reference sequence). V was clipped by 1 base and J by 4 bases; unmatched bases: 3.

The V call is TRBV5-1, the J call TRBJ1-3; D not certain. V gave up 5 bases and J gave up 3 bases, with 18 bases separating them. This CDR3 spans 16 amino acids. CDR1 SGHRS and CDR2 YFSETQ come from the germline V gene. The CDR3: CASREVTDRLGNTIYF. DNA of the CDR3: TGCGCCAGCAGGGAAGTAACAGATCGCCTTGGAAACACCATATATTTT.

The chain has TRBV2 and TRBJ1-1; D remains ambiguous. Germline loops: CDR1 SNHLY, CDR2 FYNNEI. CDR3 length: 14 residues. Trimming took off 2 bases at V and 7 bases at J, with 14 bases between the two ends. The CDR3 DNA sequence: TGTGCCAGCAGTGAACGGGCATTGGGAGGTGAAGCTTTCTTT. Translating gives CASSERALGGEAFF.

The V call is TRBV10-1, the J call TRBJ2-1; 11 bases align to TRBD2. Germline assignment: CDR1 WNHNN and CDR2 SYGVQD (reference sequence). V lost 3 bases and J lost 4; bases outside the gene matches: 8. CDR3 length: 17 amino acids. The CDR3 loop is CASSDPSSSGGYNEQFF. In nucleotides, the CDR3 is TGCGCCAGCAGTGATCCCTCGTCTAGCGGGGGGTACAATGAGCAGTTCTTC.

This clone has more than one count but fewer than ten. The rearrangement links TRBV7-9 to TRBJ1-2; 8 positions agree with TRBD1. The junction had 7 bases not matched to a gene; V was cut back by 1 base and J by 0 bases. This CDR3 has 17 residues. Germline values: CDR1 SEHNR, CDR2 FQNEAQ (reference sequence). The CDR3 is CASSLVLDRASNYGYTF. CDR3 nucleotides: TGTGCCAGCAGCTTAGTGCTGGACAGGGCCTCTAACTATGGCTACACCTTC.

The chain couples TRBV28 to TRBJ2-2; 9 bases line up with TRBD2. J gave up 1 base and V 5 bases, and 2 bases lay outside the gene matches. The CDR3 sequence is 15 residues long. Germline CDR1 is MDHEN and CDR2 is SYDVKM. The CDR3 DNA reads as TGTGCCAGCAGTACACTAGCGGGGAACACCGGGGAGCTGTTTTTT. This gives the protein CASSTLAGNTGELFF.

This clone has a single count. V usage is TRBV3-1 (or the pseudogene TRBV3-2) and J usage is TRBJ2-1, with D perhaps matching TRBD2 (6 bases). The germline V gene encodes CDR1 LGHDT and CDR2 YNNKEL (reference sequence). V was shortened by 4 bases and J by 8 bases, with 15 bases between the two germline ends. The CDR3 runs to 14 residues. The CDR3 nucleotides are TGTGCCAGCAGCCCCGGGGCCGGAGGGGATGAGCAGTTCTTC. Its protein product is CASSPGAGGDEQFF.

There are a few counts of this clone. The genes are TRBV6-2 or TRBV6-3 and TRBJ1-5; D not certain. The CDR3 length is 14 residues. Germline assignment: CDR1 MNHEY and CDR2 SVGEGT. Deletions cut 2 bases from V and 7 bases from J, with 12 bases between. CDR3: CASSYIRAGQPQHF. CDR3 nucleotide sequence: TGTGCCAGCAGTTACATTCGGGCGGGGCAGCCCCAGCATTTT.

This rearrangement joins TRBV6-1 to TRBJ1-5; D perhaps matches TRBD1 (6 bases). This CDR3 region has 16 residues. Germline lookup yields CDR1 MNHNS and CDR2 SASEGT. V was clipped by 0 bases and J by 6 bases, with 15 bases between them. The CDR3: CASSEASVPQGQPQHF. In DNA, the CDR3 is TGTGCCAGCAGTGAAGCGTCGGTCCCACAGGGTCAGCCCCAGCATTTT.

This clone was seen more than once but under ten times. The CDR3 region is CASSPRGPDTQYF. In DNA, the CDR3 is TGTGCCAGCAGCCCTCGCGGGCCAGATACGCAGTATTTT. The chain uses TRBV7-9 and TRBJ2-3, with a tentative D call TRBD2 (5 bases). CDR3 size: 13 residues. Trimming removed 5 bases from V and 4 bases from J, with 10 bases in between. Germline V lookup: CDR1 SEHNR, CDR2 FQNEAQ (reference sequence).

This chain uses TRBV6-5 with TRBJ2-6; TRBD1 is a possible D gene (5 bases). CDR3 length: 15 amino acids. V was clipped by 7 bases and J by 0 bases, with 10 bases between them. CDR1 is MNHEY and CDR2 is SVGAGI in the germline V gene. The DNA of the CDR3 is TGTGCCAGCACGGCAGGGCACTCTGGGGCCAACGTCCTGACTTTC. Translation gives CASTAGHSGANVLTF.

V gene TRBV5-1 combines with J gene TRBJ1-2; a weak D match, TRBD1 (6 bases). Trimming shortened V by 0 bases and J by 8 bases, and 17 bases separated the two germline ends. CDR1 and CDR2 (germline): SGHRS, YFSETQ. CDR3 length equals 15 residues. The CDR3 sequence: CASSLEFGTGQGYTF. The CDR3 DNA sequence: TGCGCCAGCAGCTTGGAATTTGGTACAGGGCAGGGCTACACCTTC. The whole variable domain, filled in from reference TRBV5-1 and TRBJ1-2, reads KAGVTQTPRYLIKTRGQQVTLSCSPISGHRSVSWYQQTPGQGLQFLFEYFSETQRNKGNFPGRFSGRQFSNSRSEMNVSTLELGDSALYLCASSLEFGTGQGYTFGSGTRLTVV.

The rearrangement uses TRBV9 and TRBJ1-2; TRBD1 is a possible D gene (6 bases). The CDR3 extends over 15 amino acids. V lost 4 bases, J lost 6 bases, and 19 bases lay in between. CDR1 is SGDLS, CDR2 YYNGEE, per germline. CDR3 residues: CASSPWLGGRDGYTF. The CDR3 bases are TGTGCCAGCAGCCCCTGGCTGGGGGGGCGGGATGGCTACACCTTC.

The chain links TRBV6-5 to TRBJ2-7; 7 nucleotides align to TRBD1. Germline V CDR1 and CDR2: MNHEY, SVGAGI. V lost 6 bases and J lost 3; bases outside the gene matches: 8. The CDR3 has 14 residues. The CDR3 protein is CASRGTALSYEQYF. The CDR3 bases are TGTGCCAGCAGAGGGACAGCTTTGAGCTACGAGCAGTACTTC.

V is TRBV13 and J is TRBJ1-2; 9 nucleotides line up with TRBD1. This CDR3 has 14 residues. After removal of 3 bases from V and 8 bases from J, the junction contained 7 bases not matched to a gene. Germline CDR1 reads PRHDT; CDR2 reads FYEKMQ (reference sequence). The DNA for the CDR3 is TGTGCCAGCAGCTTGGCGGACAGGGGATCCGGCTACACCTTC. Amino acids: CASSLADRGSGYTF.

The V and J genes are TRBV4-1 and TRBJ2-3; TRBD2 is a possible D gene (5 bases). The CDR3 is 16 amino acids. Germline loops: CDR1 MGHRA, CDR2 YSYEKL. V lost 2 bases and J 4 bases, leaving 16 bases between the germline ends. The DNA for the CDR3 is TGCGCCAGCAGCCAAAGTCCGGGAAAGGGCGCAGATACGCAGTATTTT. It yields the protein CASSQSPGKGADTQYF.

In its sample, this clone was seen a few times. This chain links TRBV9 with TRBJ2-5; 11 bases are a match to TRBD1. After removal of 4 bases from V and 1 base from J, the junction contained 6 bases not matched to a gene. CDR1 SGDLS and CDR2 YYNGEE come from the germline V gene. The CDR3 extends over 16 amino acids. CDR3 loop: CASSPIGTGGQETQYF. For the CDR3, the DNA is TGTGCCAGCAGCCCCATAGGGACAGGGGGCCAAGAGACCCAGTACTTC.

This chain connects TRBV6-5 to TRBJ1-1; TRBD1 aligns across 8 bases. Germline V gene lookup returns CDR1 MNHEY and CDR2 SVGAGI. The V segment lost 8 bases and the J segment 3 bases; nucleotides outside the gene matches: 5. This CDR3 is built from 13 residues. CDR3: CASAQQGDTEAFF. The CDR3 DNA follows: TGTGCCAGCGCTCAACAGGGGGACACTGAAGCTTTCTTT.